This T cell receptor (beta chain) was sequenced for a study of T cell changes during pregnancy in multiple sclerosis. Method: immunoSEQ multiplex PCR; TCRdb's copy keeps in-frame clones and lacks some. The sample shows 100,000 or so clones, about 93% of them seen only once. CDR3 length: 14 residues. V was shortened by 0 bases and J by 4 bases, with 7 bases between the two germline ends. Germline lookup yields CDR1 MNHEY and CDR2 SVGAGI. This sample comprised peripheral blood, obtained after pregnancy. The TCR was taken from a female donor with multiple sclerosis, enrolled in a pregnancy study. The V call is TRBV6-5, the J call TRBJ2-1; D gene unclear. The CDR3 here is CASSYSSLYNEQFF. The CDR3, as DNA: TGTGCCAGCAGTTACTCCTCGTTATACAATGAGCAGTTCTTC.